These T cell receptor beta chains were read from a single sample in a study of T-cell reconstitution after alpha-beta-depleted transplantation in children. TCRdb fed the PCR reads into MiXCR, producing one record per CDR3 protein. Here the sample spans about 600,000 distinct CDR3 sequences, 10% to 15% being singletons. The starting material was PBMCs, mostly from graft donor cells, obtained 360 days after TCRalphabeta/CD19-depleted stem cell transplant. Receptors originate from a male patient younger than 18 who had a stem cell transplant for acute myeloid leukemia, so the T cells may come from the graft donor. Each CDR3 is given with its conserved first and last residue. D genes are given only for firm matches.

>TRBV29-1|TRBJ2-7|NA
CSVEEGDEPYEQYF
>TRBV15|TRBJ2-2|TRBD1
CATSSFPGQGVTGELFF
>TRBV18|TRBJ2-3|NA
CASSPPIQRSTDTQYF
>TRBV6-5|TRBJ2-1|TRBD2
CASSFLSGISYNEQFF
>TRBV20-1|TRBJ2-1|NA
CSAYHDQTWPTYNEQFF
>TRBV12-3/TRBV12-4|TRBJ2-1|TRBD2
CANSLREGDEQFF
>TRBV9|TRBJ2-3|TRBD2
CASSLRTSGRVADTQYF
>TRBV20-1|TRBJ2-1|TRBD2
CSATPPSGDFNEQFF
>TRBV29-1|TRBJ2-5|NA
CSVAPRDPFYQETQYF
>TRBV3-1|TRBJ1-1|NA
CASSRGIGTEAFF
>TRBV28|TRBJ2-6|NA
CASSLRHQILSGANVLTF
>TRBV12-3/TRBV12-4|TRBJ1-2|NA
CASSPQGLDGYTF
>TRBV7-9|TRBJ1-2|NA
CASSLGEGLSYGYTF
>TRBV7-9|TRBJ2-5|NA
CASSTSWGEETQYF
>TRBV28|TRBJ2-2|NA
CASILGPPPGELFF
>TRBV6-2/TRBV6-3|TRBJ2-4|TRBD2
CASSFPSSGMGNIQYF
>TRBV20-1|TRBJ2-1|NA
CSARDLAVNNEQFF
>TRBV5-6|TRBJ2-3|NA
CASSSMWGVDTQYF
>TRBV29-1|TRBJ2-7|TRBD2
CSCGLAGYEQYF
>TRBV10-3|TRBJ1-6|NA
CAIGFRDGNSPLHF
>TRBV12-3/TRBV12-4|TRBJ2-1|TRBD2
CASITLGLAGVKQFF
>TRBV28|TRBJ2-7|TRBD2
CASRRLAGGGEQYF
>TRBV7-9|TRBJ2-2|NA
CASSLGDGSTGELFF
>TRBV4-3|TRBJ2-1|TRBD2
CASSQARTGTSGGSSYNEQFF
>TRBV6-2/TRBV6-3|TRBJ2-1|TRBD2
CASTRRVAGINEQFF
>TRBV7-3|TRBJ2-1|NA
CASSLTPSGLASYNEQFF
>TRBV6-1|TRBJ2-1|TRBD2
CASSVAGRNEQFF
>TRBV27|TRBJ2-4|NA
CASSPDGLLGNIQYF
>TRBV7-3|TRBJ2-3|NA
CASLETLPPTQYF
>TRBV28|TRBJ2-4|NA
CASSLDLRRQAKNIQYF
>TRBV28|TRBJ2-7|NA
CASNPAVSPYYEQYF
>TRBV20-1|TRBJ2-7|NA
CSARDPQEGSYEQYF
>TRBV7-8|TRBJ2-2|NA
CATEVNSLTGELFF
>TRBV6-2/TRBV6-3|TRBJ2-7|NA
CASSAGFWEQYF
>TRBV12-3/TRBV12-4|TRBJ2-4|TRBD1
CASSFAGQGVLAKNIQYF
>TRBV28|TRBJ2-7|TRBD2
CASSPPGLAGYEQYF
>TRBV5-1|TRBJ2-7|TRBD2
CASSLLSDRTSGSLHLSYEQYF
>TRBV7-8|TRBJ1-1|NA
CASSHIRGGTEAFF
>TRBV5-1|TRBJ2-7|TRBD1
CASSLNGQDVYEQYF
>TRBV20-1|TRBJ1-2|NA
CSATQNYGYTF
>TRBV7-3|TRBJ2-3|NA
CASSFTPFDTQYF
>TRBV18|TRBJ1-3|NA
CATSFGTPSSGNTIYF
>TRBV9|TRBJ2-3|NA
CASSSRPGADTQYF
>TRBV7-2|TRBJ2-7|TRBD1
CASSQQTGGTYEQYF
>TRBV20-1|TRBJ2-1|NA
CSAKRDYNEQFF
>TRBV4-2|TRBJ2-7|TRBD2
CASSQATLAGGPEQYF
>TRBV7-2|TRBJ1-2|NA
CASSLGVGDIGTF
>TRBV29-1|TRBJ2-5|TRBD2
CSTRVEASGRGETQYF
>TRBV11-1|TRBJ2-7|NA
CASSLWEFNPYEQYF
>TRBV6-4|TRBJ2-1|TRBD2
CASSVLAGGLGDEQFF
>TRBV27|TRBJ2-1|TRBD2
CASSFSFGTSGYNEQFF